This T cell receptor beta chain was documented in a study of cytomegalovirus exposure and HLA in healthy donors. With regard to this clone: Its target is unknown.

Unmatched junction bases numbered 10, after V lost 6 bases and J lost 3 bases. The germline V gene encodes CDR1 SNHLY and CDR2 FYNNEI. This CDR3 is 15 amino acids long. Findings and caveats of the study: TCR beta V- and J-gene trimming, according to a later analysis, was linked to a missense DCLRE1C variant.

Each donor was nominally healthy when sampled (though unrecorded immune exposures were likely). The PCR had 60 Vbeta and 13 Jbeta primers. Assay used: immunoSEQ multiplex PCR; TCRdb lists only in-frame clones, some missing. The sample holds under 110,000 clones; roughly 82% are singletons and the top ten take roughly 6%. The rearrangement links TRBV2 to TRBJ2-5; 7 nucleotides line up with TRBD2. The source of this sequence is a woman aged 45 to 65 in good health and CMV-seropositive. Source material: PBMCs. CDR3 bases: TGTGCCAGCAGCCCGGGAAAGCGGGGCGAAGAGACCCAGTACTTC. Its translation: CASSPGKRGEETQYF. Filled out from reference TRBV2 and TRBJ2-5, the complete variable domain reads EPEVTQTPSHQVTQMGQEVILRCVPISNHLYFYWYRQILGQKVEFLVSFYNNEISEKSEIFDDQFSVERPDGSNFTLKIRSTKLEDSAMYFCASSPGKRGEETQYFGPGTRLLVL.